The 8 T cell receptor beta chains given below trace back to one sample, sequenced in a study of CD8 T cells in ankylosing spondylitis. The study, taken as a whole, reports: What appeared characteristic of ankylosing spondylitis blood was a TCR beta motif of eight or nine highly homologous variants.

Their antigens remain unidentified. TCRdb processed the 5' RACE reads anew with MiXCR; each CDR3 protein has one entry. Of fewer than 650,000 distinct CDR3 sequences listed, roughly 13% were seen once; the top ten hold almost 7%. The specimen sequenced was blood, either unsorted or a sorted T cell fraction (not recorded which). All receptors derive from a male donor with ankylosing spondylitis.

This clonotype was recorded many times. This chain links TRBV15 with TRBJ2-2, with D possibly matching TRBD2 (6 bases). V dropped 0 bases and J dropped 7 bases, with 12 bases sitting between them. The CDR3 spans 15 residues. Germline V gene lookup returns CDR1 LNHNV and CDR2 YYDKDF (reference sequence). CDR3 amino acids: CATSRETGVGGELFF. In DNA, the CDR3 is TGTGCCACCAGCAGAGAAACGGGGGTTGGCGGGGAGCTGTTTTTT.

In its sample, this clonotype was seen many times. This chain uses TRBV5-1 with TRBJ2-5; D is possibly TRBD1 (6 bases). Germline loops: CDR1 SGHRS, CDR2 YFSETQ. Trimming took off 3 bases at V and 5 bases at J, with 14 bases between the two ends. The CDR3 spans 14 residues. The CDR3 coding sequence is TGCGCCAGCAGCTCGACAGGTGGCTGGGAGACCCAGTACTTC. Translated: CASSSTGGWETQYF.

This clonotype was detected ten times or more. J is TRBJ2-3 and V is TRBV20-1, with unresolved D. The CDR3 is 15 residues long. Trimming took off 6 bases at V and 0 bases at J, with 16 bases between the two ends. Per germline, CDR1 DFQATT and CDR2 SNEGSKA (reference sequence). This CDR3 reads CSAPLGFASTDTQYF. The DNA of the CDR3 is TGCAGTGCCCCCCTAGGTTTCGCTAGCACAGATACGCAGTATTTT.

V gene TRBV6-5 combines with J gene TRBJ2-4; D perhaps matches TRBD2 (6 bases). V lost 0 bases and J 4 bases, leaving 13 bases between the germline ends. The CDR3 is 16 amino acids. Germline CDR1 reads MNHEY; CDR2 reads SVGAGI. The CDR3 is CASSYSKGSGKNIQYF. Here the CDR3 DNA reads TGTGCCAGCAGTTACTCGAAGGGTAGCGGAAAAAACATTCAGTACTTC.

This clonotype has at least ten counts. V is TRBV12-3 or TRBV12-4 and J is TRBJ1-5; D gene uncertain. Trimming took off 3 bases at V and 3 bases at J, with 6 bases between the two ends. The CDR3 runs to 13 residues. For the CDR3, the DNA is TGTGCCAGCAGTTTCACAGTCAATCAGCCCCAGCATTTT. Translating it yields CASSFTVNQPQHF.

This sequence joins TRBV7-2 and TRBJ2-1; no reliable D call. There are 15 residues in the CDR3. Germline V gene sequence: CDR1 SGHTA, CDR2 FQGNSA. The V and J ends lost 4 bases and 0 bases respectively, with 10 bases between them. The CDR3 nucleotides are TGTGCCAGCAGCTCGATAGGTAGCTCCTACAATGAGCAGTTCTTC. Its protein product is CASSSIGSSYNEQFF.

The chain couples TRBV3-1 to TRBJ1-1, with 7 bases matching TRBD1. This CDR3 is 16 amino acids long. V lost 6 bases, J lost 5 bases, and 15 bases stayed unmatched. CDR1 and CDR2 (germline): LGHDT, YNNKEL (reference sequence). Here the CDR3 reads CASRFGVGGQTTEAFF. In DNA, the CDR3 is TGTGCCAGCAGGTTCGGGGTAGGGGGCCAAACGACTGAAGCTTTCTTT.

V is TRBV7-7 and J is TRBJ2-2; TRBD2 matches at 7 bases. The V segment lost 0 bases and the J segment 3 bases; nucleotides outside the gene matches: 4. CDR3 size: 16 residues. Per the germline V gene, CDR1 is SSHAT and CDR2 is FNYEAQ (reference sequence). The CDR3 here is CASSLARLADTGELFF. DNA of the CDR3: TGTGCCAGCAGCTTAGCGCGGCTAGCGGACACCGGGGAGCTGTTTTTT.